One TCR beta chain is described in this entry. This clonotype occurred many times. Its antigen remains undetermined. Base qualities are not recorded, but no much larger clone differs from it by a single base. To demonstrate the VDJtools post-analysis software, TCR beta repertoires were profiled from the peripheral blood of about 13 young patients with multiple sclerosis. The multiple sclerosis patients were children and adolescents between roughly 6 and 15 years of age. The sample comes from a study of post-analysis software for immune sequencing data (dated by TCRdb to between 2015 and 2016). Study-wide context: Disease courses on record covered relapsing-remitting, secondary progressive and progressive-relapsing multiple sclerosis, though some patients had no subtype annotation. The patient repertoires were compared against fewer than twelve previously published healthy control repertoires obtained from donors aged roughly 6 to 25 years. A subset of samples was prepared in parallel using single-end sample barcoding, then pooled and co-amplified after Illumina adapter ligation.

What the work shows at the level of the full study, not this receptor alone: Direct clustering with F measure revealed strong co-clustering of samples prepared in the same batch, which led to a batch-effect correction. Significantly lower normalized Chao1 diversity was found in multiple sclerosis patients than in controls, suggesting substantial peripheral T-cell clonal expansion. Significantly higher frequencies in patients than in controls were found for roughly 5 TRBV segments, including TRBV5-6, TRBV5-1 and TRBV20-1. The control group was slightly older than the multiple sclerosis patient group.

The library relied on PCR. Data came from an Illumina HiSeq 2500. To reduce PCR and sequencing biases, unique molecular identifiers were built into the TCR beta cDNA libraries. Per 1 to 10 million input T cells, approximately 500,000 cDNA molecules were obtained, such that each molecule approximated one T cell. The same protocol used for the earlier healthy control dataset was applied to prepare and sequence the patient libraries. Within a given batch, samples were prepared together, multiplexed and sequenced on the same HiSeq lane. Per the original workflow: Raw barcoded reads were processed with MIGEC, and single-read molecular identifier groups were discarded before consensus assembly and CDR3 extraction. VDJtools was used for post-analysis of the clonotype tables, with diversity normalized by down-sampling every dataset to the smallest sample size. Repertoire overlap clustering matched CDR3 amino acid but not nucleotide sequences to correct batch-related cross-sample contamination. TCRdb trimmed public reads at Q25 via fastp, called clones via MiXCR and kept in-frame beta chains. Duplicate CDR3 protein sequences are folded into a single record with the most common DNA and genes. V and J calls and clone size were set by TCRdb, not the authors. The sample data list some 240,000 distinct CDR3 sequences, and 35% to 40% of these were observed just once. The top ten hold under 5.5% of the sample.

The germline V gene (reference sequence) gives CDR1 as LNHNV and CDR2 as YYDKDF. There are 14 amino acids in the CDR3, from cysteine to phenylalanine inclusive. The sequence is cut down to CDR3 DNA, 42 bases in frame from base 1. V is pared back by 8 bases and J by 0 bases, with 13 bases lying between the germline termini. Sequenced input: blood. In this chain, TRBV15 is recombined with TRBJ1-1, with TRBD1 as a weak D call on 5 bases. This TCR was recovered from a girl between 5 and 17 years old with multiple sclerosis. The base sequence is TGTGCCACCGGGGCAGGGTTCATGAACACTGAAGCTTTCTTT. Its protein product is CATGAGFMNTEAFF.